Listed below are T cell receptor beta chains from one sample, sequenced in a study of T cell repertoires in cytomegalovirus infection. Their target antigens are unknown. TCRdb processed the reads anew with MiXCR; each CDR3 protein has one entry. The data show 250,000 to 300,000 distinct CDR3 sequences, approximately 22% seen once. The sequencing used cultured PBMCs, collected from culture after CMV antigen stimulation. All receptors come from a human donor in good health (CMV status not recorded). Some clones in this sample may be carry-over from other donors' samples. Both conserved end residues are part of each CDR3. Fields, in order: D gene, clone size, V gene, J gene, CDR3 protein, CDR3 DNA. The D gene is left open where the match is weak. Clone size is given for some rows only: seen once, a few or many times, or a class if the clone is expanded.

TRBD2	many	TRBV7-6	TRBJ2-3	CASSLVREGQDTQYF	TGTGCCAGCAGCTTAGTGAGGGAGGGCCAAGATACGCAGTATTTT
TRBD1	many	TRBV11-2	TRBJ1-1	CASSAPDRRWSGNTEAFF	TGTGCCAGCAGCGCACCGGACAGGCGGTGGAGCGGGAACACTGAAGCTTTCTTT
NA	few	TRBV7-3	TRBJ2-5	CASSSAPGQNRQTQYF	TGTGCCAGCAGCTCAGCCCCCGGACAAAATAGGCAGACCCAGTACTTC
TRBD2	NA	TRBV29-1	TRBJ2-1	CSVPTSGRHNEQFF	TGCAGCGTGCCGACTAGCGGGAGACACAATGAGCAGTTCTTC
TRBD1	NA	TRBV30	TRBJ1-5	CAWSVRDRVCQPQHF	TGTGCCTGGAGTGTACGGGACAGGGTTTGTCAGCCCCAGCATTTT
NA	few	TRBV2	TRBJ1-5	CASSEGTDSNQPQHF	TGTGCCAGCAGTGAGGGGACGGATAGCAATCAGCCCCAGCATTTT
TRBD1	NA	TRBV5-1	TRBJ1-5	CASSLGDRAEQPQHF	TGCGCCAGCAGCTTGGGGGACAGGGCAGAACAGCCCCAGCATTTT
TRBD1	few	TRBV12-3/TRBV12-4	TRBJ1-1	CASSGRQGFSFPEAFF	TGTGCCAGCAGTGGAAGACAGGGTTTTAGTTTCCCTGAAGCTTTCTTT
TRBD2	few	TRBV6-2/TRBV6-3	TRBJ2-3	CASSYTLAGVTDTQYF	TGTGCCAGCAGCTATACACTAGCGGGAGTAACAGATACGCAGTATTTT
TRBD2	NA	TRBV6-2/TRBV6-3	TRBJ2-1	CASSQTSGREFF	TGTGCCAGCAGTCAGACTAGCGGGAGAGAGTTCTTC
TRBD1	few	TRBV12-3/TRBV12-4	TRBJ1-4	CASSFYRGRGHEKLFF	TGTGCCAGCAGTTTTTATCGTGGCAGGGGGCATGAAAAACTGTTTTTT